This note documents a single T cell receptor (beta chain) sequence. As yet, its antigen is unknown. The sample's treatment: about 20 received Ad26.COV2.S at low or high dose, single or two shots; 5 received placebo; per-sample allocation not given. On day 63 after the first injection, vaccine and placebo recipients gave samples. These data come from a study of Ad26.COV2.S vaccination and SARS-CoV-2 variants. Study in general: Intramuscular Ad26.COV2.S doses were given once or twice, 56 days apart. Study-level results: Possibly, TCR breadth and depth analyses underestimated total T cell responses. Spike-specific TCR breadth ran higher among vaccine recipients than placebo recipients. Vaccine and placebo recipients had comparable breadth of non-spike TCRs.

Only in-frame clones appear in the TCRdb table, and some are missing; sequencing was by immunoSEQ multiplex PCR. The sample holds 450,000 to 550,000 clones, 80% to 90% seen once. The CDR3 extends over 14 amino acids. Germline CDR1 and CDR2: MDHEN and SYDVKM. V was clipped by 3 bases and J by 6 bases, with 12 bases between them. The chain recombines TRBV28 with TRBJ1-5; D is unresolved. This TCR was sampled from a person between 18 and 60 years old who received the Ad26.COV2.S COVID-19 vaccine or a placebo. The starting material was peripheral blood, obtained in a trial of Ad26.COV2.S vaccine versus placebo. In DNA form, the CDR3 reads TGTGCCAGCAGTTTCGTGGGAGGCACTCAGCCCCAGCATTTT. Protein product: CASSFVGGTQPQHF.